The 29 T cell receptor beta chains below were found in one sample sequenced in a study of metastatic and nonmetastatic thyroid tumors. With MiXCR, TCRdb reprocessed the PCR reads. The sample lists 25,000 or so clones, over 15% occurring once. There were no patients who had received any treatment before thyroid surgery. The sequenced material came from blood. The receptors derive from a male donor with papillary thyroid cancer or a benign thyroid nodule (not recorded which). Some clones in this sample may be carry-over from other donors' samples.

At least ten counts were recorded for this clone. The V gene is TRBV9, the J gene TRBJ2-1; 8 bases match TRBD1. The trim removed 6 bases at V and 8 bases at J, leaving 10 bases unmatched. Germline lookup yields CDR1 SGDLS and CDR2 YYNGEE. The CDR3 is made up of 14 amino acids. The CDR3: CASTPDRGPYEQFF. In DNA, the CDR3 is TGTGCCAGCACCCCTGACAGGGGTCCCTATGAGCAGTTCTTC.

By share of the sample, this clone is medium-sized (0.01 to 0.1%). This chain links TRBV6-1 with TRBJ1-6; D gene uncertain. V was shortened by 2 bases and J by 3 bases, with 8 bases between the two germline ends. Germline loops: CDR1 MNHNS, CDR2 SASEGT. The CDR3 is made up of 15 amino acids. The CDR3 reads CASSEPPDYNSPLHF. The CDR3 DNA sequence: TGTGCCAGCAGTGAACCCCCAGACTATAATTCACCCCTCCACTTT.

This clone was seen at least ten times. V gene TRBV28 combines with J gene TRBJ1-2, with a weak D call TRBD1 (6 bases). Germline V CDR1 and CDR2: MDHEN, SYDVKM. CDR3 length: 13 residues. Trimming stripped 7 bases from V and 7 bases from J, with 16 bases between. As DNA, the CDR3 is TGTGCCAGCATCCGGGGGGGGGCCCCTGGCTACACCTTC. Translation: CASIRGGAPGYTF.

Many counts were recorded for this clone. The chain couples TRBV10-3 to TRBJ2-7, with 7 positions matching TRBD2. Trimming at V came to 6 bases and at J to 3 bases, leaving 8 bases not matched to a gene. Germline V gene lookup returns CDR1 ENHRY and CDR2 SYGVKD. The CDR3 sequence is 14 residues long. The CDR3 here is CAISPGRGVYEQYF. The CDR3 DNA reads TGTGCCATCAGCCCGGGGAGGGGCGTCTACGAGCAGTACTTC.

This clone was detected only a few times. CDR3 sequence (DNA): TGTGCCTGGGGCCCGTTTGGCTACACCTTC. Translation gives CAWGPFGYTF. J is TRBJ1-2 and V is TRBV30; D gene ambiguous. V was trimmed by 5 bases and J by 7 bases, leaving 8 bases between them. The germline gives CDR1 GTSNPN, CDR2 SVGIG (reference sequence). The CDR3 totals 10 residues.

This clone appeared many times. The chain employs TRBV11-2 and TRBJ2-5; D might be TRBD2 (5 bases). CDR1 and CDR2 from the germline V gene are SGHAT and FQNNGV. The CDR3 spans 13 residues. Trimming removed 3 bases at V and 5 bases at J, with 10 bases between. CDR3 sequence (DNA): TGTGCCAGCAGCTTGCCGGGATGGGAGACCCAGTACTTC. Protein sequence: CASSLPGWETQYF.

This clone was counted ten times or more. DNA of the CDR3: TGTGCCAGCAGCGTAGGACAGGGCTATGGCTACACCTTC. Its translation: CASSVGQGYGYTF. This chain uses TRBV7-9 with TRBJ1-2; 8 bases agree with TRBD1. V shed 5 bases, J shed 4 bases, and the junction held 3 bases outside the gene matches. This CDR3 has 13 residues. CDR1 is SEHNR, CDR2 FQNEAQ, per germline (reference sequence).

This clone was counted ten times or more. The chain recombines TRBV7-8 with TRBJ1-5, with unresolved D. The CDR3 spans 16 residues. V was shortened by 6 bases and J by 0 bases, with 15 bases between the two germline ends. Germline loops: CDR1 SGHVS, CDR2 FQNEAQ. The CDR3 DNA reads TGTGCCAGCAGTATTACGGTTGGACTTAGCAATCAGCCCCAGCATTTT. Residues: CASSITVGLSNQPQHF. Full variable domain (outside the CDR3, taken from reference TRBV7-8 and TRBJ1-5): GAGVSQSPRYKVAKRGQDVALRCDPISGHVSLFWYQQALGQGPEFLTYFQNEAQLDKSGLPSDRFFAERPEGSVSTLKIQRTQQEDSAVYLCASSITVGLSNQPQHFGDGTRLSIL.

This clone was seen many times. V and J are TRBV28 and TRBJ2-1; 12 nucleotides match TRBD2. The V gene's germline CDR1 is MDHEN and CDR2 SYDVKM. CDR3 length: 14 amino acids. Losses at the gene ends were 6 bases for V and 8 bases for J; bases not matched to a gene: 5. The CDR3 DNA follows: TGTGCCAGCAGCCCGACTAGCGGGAGCGATGAGCAGTTCTTC. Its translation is CASSPTSGSDEQFF. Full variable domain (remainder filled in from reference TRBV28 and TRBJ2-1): DVKVTQSSRYLVKRTGEKVFLECVQDMDHENMFWYRQDPGLGLRLIYFSYDVKMKEKGDIPEGYSVSREKKERFSLILESASTNQTSMYLCASSPTSGSDEQFFGPGTRLTVL.

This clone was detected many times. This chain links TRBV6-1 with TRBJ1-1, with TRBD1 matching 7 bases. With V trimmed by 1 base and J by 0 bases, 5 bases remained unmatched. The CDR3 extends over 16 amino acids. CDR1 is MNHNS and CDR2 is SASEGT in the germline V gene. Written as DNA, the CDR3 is TGTGCCAGCAGTGAAGTGGCAGGGGGTATGAACACTGAAGCTTTCTTT. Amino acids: CASSEVAGGMNTEAFF.

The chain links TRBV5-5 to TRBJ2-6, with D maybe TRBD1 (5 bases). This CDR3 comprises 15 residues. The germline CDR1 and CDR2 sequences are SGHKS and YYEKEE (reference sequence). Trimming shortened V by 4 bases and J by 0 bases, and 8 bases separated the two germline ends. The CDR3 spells CASSPGHSGANVLTF. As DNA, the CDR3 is TGTGCCAGCAGCCCAGGACACTCTGGGGCCAACGTCCTGACTTTC.

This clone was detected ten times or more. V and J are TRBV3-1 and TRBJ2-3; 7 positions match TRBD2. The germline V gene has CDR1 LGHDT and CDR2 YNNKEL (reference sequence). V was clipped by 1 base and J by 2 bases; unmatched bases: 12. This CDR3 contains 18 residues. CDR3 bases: TGTGCCAGCAGCCAAGGGGACGCGGGAGCTGTGGACACAGATACGCAGTATTTT. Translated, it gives CASSQGDAGAVDTDTQYF.

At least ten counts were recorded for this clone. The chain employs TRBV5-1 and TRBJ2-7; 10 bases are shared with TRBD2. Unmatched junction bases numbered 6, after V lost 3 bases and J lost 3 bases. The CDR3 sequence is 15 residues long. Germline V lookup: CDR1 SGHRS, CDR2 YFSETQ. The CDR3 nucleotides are TGCGCCAGCAGCTGGACTAGCGGTCTGATCTACGAGCAGTACTTC. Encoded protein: CASSWTSGLIYEQYF.

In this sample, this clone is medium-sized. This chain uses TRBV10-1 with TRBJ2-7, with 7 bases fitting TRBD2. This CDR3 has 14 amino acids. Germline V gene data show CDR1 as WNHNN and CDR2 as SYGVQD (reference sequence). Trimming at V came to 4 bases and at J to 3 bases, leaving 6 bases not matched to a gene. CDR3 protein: CASSARGGDYEQYF. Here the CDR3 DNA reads TGCGCCAGCAGTGCCCGGGGAGGGGACTACGAGCAGTACTTC.

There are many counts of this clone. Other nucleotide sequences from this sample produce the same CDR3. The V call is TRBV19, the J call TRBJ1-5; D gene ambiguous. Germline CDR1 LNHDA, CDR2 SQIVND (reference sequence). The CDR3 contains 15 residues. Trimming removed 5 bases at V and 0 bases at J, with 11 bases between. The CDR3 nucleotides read TGTGCCAGTAGTTGGTCATTCTATAGCAATCAGCCCCAGCATTTT. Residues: CASSWSFYSNQPQHF. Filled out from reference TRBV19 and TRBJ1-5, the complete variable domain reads DGGITQSPKYLFRKEGQNVTLSCEQNLNHDAMYWYRQDPGQGLRLIYYSQIVNDFQKGDIAEGYSVSREKKESFPLTVTSAQKNPTAFYLCASSWSFYSNQPQHFGDGTRLSIL.

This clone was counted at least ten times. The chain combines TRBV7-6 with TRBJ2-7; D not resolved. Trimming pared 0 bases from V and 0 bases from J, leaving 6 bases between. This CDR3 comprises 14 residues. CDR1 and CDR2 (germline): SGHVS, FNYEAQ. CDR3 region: CASSLAGNSYEQYF. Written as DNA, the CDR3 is TGTGCCAGCAGCTTAGCCGGCAACTCCTACGAGCAGTACTTC. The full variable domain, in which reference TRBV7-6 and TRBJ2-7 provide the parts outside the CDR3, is GAGVSQSPRYKVTKRGQDVALRCDPISGHVSLYWYRQALGQGPEFLTYFNYEAQQDKSGLPNDRFSAERPEGSISTLTIQRTEQRDSAMYRCASSLAGNSYEQYFGPGTRLTVT.

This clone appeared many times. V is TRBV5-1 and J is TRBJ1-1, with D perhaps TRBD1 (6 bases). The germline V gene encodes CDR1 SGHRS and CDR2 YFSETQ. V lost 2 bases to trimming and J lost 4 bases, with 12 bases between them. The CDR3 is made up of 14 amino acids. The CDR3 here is CASSLSQGFTEAFF. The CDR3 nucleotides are TGCGCCAGCAGCTTATCCCAGGGGTTCACTGAAGCTTTCTTT.

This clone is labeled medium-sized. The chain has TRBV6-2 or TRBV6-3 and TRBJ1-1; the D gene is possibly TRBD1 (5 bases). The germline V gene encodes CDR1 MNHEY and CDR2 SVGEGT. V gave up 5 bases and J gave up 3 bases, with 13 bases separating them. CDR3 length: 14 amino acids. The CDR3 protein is CASSHGGTHTEAFF. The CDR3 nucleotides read TGTGCCAGCAGTCACGGGGGAACGCACACTGAAGCTTTCTTT.

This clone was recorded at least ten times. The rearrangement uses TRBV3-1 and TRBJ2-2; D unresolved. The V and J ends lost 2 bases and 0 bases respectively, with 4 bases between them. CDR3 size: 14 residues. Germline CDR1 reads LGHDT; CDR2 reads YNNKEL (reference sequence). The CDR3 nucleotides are TGTGCCAGCAGCCAATCCGCGAACACCGGGGAGCTGTTTTTT. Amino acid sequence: CASSQSANTGELFF.

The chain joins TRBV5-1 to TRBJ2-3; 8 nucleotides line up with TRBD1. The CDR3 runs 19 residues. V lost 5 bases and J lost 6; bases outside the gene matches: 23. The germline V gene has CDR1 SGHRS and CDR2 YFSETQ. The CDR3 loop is CASSTSAQGALWPPDTQYF. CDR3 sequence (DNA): TGCGCCAGCAGTACATCCGCGCAGGGGGCGTTATGGCCACCCGATACGCAGTATTTT.

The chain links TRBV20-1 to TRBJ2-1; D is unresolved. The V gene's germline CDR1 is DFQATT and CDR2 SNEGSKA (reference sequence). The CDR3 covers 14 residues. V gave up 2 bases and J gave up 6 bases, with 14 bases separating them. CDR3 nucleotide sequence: TGCAGTGCTAGACCAGCATTAGCCCGCAATGAGCAGTTCTTC. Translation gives CSARPALARNEQFF.

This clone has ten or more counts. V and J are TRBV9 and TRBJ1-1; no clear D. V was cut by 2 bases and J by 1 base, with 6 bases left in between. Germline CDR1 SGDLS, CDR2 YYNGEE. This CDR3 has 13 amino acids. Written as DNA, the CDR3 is TGTGCCAGCAGCGTCACTTGGAACACTGAAGCTTTCTTT. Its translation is CASSVTWNTEAFF.

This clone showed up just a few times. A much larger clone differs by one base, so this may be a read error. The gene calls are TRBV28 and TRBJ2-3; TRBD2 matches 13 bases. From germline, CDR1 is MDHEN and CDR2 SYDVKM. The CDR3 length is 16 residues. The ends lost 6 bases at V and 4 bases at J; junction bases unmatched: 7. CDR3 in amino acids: CASRGTSGKSADTQYF. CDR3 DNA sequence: TGTGCCAGCAGGGGGACTAGCGGGAAGTCTGCAGATACGCAGTATTTT.

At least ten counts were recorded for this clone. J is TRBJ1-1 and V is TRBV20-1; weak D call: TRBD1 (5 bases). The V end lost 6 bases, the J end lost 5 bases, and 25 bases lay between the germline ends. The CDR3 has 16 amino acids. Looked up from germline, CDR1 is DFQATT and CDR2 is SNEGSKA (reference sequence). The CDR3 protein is CSAAGGGSLGRTEAFF. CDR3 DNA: TGCAGTGCAGCTGGGGGGGGATCCCTAGGGAGGACTGAAGCTTTCTTT.

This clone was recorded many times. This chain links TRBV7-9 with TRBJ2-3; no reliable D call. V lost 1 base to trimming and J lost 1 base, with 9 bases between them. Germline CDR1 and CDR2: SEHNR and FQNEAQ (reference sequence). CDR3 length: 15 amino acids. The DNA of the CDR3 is TGTGCCAGCAGCTTAGAGGGATTTGGCACAGATACGCAGTATTTT. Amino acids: CASSLEGFGTDTQYF.

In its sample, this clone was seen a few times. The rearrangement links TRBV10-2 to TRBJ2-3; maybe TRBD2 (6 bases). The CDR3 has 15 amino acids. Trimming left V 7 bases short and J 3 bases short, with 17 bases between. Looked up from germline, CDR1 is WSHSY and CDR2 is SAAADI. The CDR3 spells CASTELEGSTDTQYF. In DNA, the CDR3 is TGCGCCAGCACCGAGCTGGAGGGATCAACAGATACGCAGTATTTT.

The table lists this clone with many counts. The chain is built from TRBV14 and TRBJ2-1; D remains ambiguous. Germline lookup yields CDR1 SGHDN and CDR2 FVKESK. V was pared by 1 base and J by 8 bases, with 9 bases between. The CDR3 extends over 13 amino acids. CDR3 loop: CASSQVVWHEQFF. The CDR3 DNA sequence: TGTGCCAGCAGCCAAGTGGTGTGGCATGAGCAGTTCTTC.

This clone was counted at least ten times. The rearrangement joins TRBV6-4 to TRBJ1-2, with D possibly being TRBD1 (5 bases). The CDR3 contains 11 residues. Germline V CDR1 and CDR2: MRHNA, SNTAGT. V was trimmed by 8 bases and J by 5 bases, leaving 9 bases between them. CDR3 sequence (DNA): TGTGCCAGCTGGGACGGATATGGCTACACCTTC. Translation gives CASWDGYGYTF.

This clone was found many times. CDR3 sequence: CASSTNTQYF. The CDR3 nucleotides are TGTGCCAGCAGCACGAATACGCAGTATTTT. The rearrangement joins TRBV28 to TRBJ2-3; D is unclear. CDR1 MDHEN and CDR2 SYDVKM come from the germline V gene. V was shortened by 6 bases and J by 7 bases, with 5 bases between the two germline ends. This CDR3 region has 10 residues.